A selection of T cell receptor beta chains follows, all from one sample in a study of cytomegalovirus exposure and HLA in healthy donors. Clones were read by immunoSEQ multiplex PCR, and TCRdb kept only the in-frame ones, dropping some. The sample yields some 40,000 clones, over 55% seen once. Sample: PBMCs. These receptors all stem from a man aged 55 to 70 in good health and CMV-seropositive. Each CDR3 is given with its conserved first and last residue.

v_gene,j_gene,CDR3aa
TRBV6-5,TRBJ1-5,CASSRGQGNQPQHF
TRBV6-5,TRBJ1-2,CASSLTGTNYGYTF
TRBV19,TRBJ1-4,CASSAHRGPNEKLFF
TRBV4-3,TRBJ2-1,CASSQELRQGNNEQFF
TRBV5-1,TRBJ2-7,CASSLDSSMGFFDEQYF
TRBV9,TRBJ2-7,CASSVGLGDYEQYF
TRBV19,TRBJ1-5,CASSVTGGSYSNQPQHF
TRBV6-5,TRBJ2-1,CASSYSSGGYNEQFF
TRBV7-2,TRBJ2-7,CASSPGRGLLGYEQYF
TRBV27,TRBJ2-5,CASSPLGTSGQETQYF
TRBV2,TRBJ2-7,CASSDTTGTSYEQYF
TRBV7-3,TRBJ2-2,CASRAGEGTGELFF
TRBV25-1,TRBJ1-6,CASQDRVNSPLHF
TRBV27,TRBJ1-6,CASGSHLVGSPLHF
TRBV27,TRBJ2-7,CASSLKGAGEQYF
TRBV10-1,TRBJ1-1,CASSESGTGGPEAFF
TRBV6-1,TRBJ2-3,CASSEGTLYTDTQYF
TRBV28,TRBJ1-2,CASRQTGTYGYTF
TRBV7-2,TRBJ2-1,CASSFSRGEQFF
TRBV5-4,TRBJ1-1,CASSLLTENTEAFF
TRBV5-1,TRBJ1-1,CASSWDSLEAFF
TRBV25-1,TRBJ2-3,CASSEFNSGDTQYF
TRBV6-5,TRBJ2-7,CASRRDSSSYEQYF
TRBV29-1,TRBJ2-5,CSVDGLAGGGEETQYF
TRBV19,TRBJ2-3,CASSIDGRGTSDTQYF
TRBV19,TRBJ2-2,CASSITGNTGELFF